The T cell receptor beta chain described here comes from a study of OX40 agonist ivuxolimab in advanced cancers. Study-wide results and limits: At doses 0.1 to 3.0 mg/kg, CD4+ and CD8+ clones expanded.

On this clone itself: Its target is not known.

This CDR3 has 15 residues. In germline, CDR1 is SGDLS, CDR2 YYNGEE. Deletions cut 4 bases from V and 4 bases from J, with 14 bases between. TCRdb's copy holds only in-frame clones and misses some; the assay was immunoSEQ multiplex PCR. Counted here are 70,000 to 85,000 clones, about 94% occurring once; the ten biggest clones make up about 10%. The clonotype originates from an adult with an advanced solid tumor such as melanoma, head and neck, liver or kidney cancer. The material was CD4+ or CD8+ T cells sorted from blood, obtained in a trial of the OX40 agonist ivuxolimab. V usage is TRBV9 and J usage is TRBJ2-2; D not certain. CDR3 nucleotide sequence: TGTGCCAGCAGCCCCCGAAGGTTGTTCACCGGGGAGCTGTTTTTT. Its protein product is CASSPRRLFTGELFF.